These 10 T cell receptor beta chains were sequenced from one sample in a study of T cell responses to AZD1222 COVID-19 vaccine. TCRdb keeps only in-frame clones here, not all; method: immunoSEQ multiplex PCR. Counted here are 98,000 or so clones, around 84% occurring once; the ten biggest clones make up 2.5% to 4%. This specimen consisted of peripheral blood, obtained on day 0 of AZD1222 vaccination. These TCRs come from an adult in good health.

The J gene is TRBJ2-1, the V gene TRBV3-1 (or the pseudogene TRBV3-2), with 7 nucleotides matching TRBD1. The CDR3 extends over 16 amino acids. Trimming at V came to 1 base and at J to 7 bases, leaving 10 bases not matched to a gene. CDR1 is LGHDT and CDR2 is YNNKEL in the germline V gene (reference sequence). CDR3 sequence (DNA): TGTGCCAGCAGCCAAGGCTCAGGACAGGCCTTTAATGAGCAGTTCTTC. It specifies CASSQGSGQAFNEQFF.

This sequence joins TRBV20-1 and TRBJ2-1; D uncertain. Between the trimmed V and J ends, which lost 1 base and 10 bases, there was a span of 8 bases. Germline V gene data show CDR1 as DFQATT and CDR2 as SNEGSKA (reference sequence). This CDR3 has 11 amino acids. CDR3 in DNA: TGCAGTGCTAGAGGCCGTAGAGAGCAGTTCTTC. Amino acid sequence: CSARGRREQFF.

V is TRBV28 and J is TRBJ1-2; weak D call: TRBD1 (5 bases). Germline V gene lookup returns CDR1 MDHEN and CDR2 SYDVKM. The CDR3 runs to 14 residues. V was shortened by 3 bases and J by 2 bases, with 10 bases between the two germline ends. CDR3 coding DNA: TGTGCCAGCAGTTTCAACAGGCCCAACTATGGCTACACCTTC. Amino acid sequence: CASSFNRPNYGYTF.

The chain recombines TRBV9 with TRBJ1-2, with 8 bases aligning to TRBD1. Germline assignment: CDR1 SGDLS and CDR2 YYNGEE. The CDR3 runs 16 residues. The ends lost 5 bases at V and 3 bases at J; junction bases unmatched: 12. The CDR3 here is CASRDTGTGDYYGYTF. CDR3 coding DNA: TGTGCCAGCAGGGACACCGGGACAGGAGATTACTATGGCTACACCTTC.

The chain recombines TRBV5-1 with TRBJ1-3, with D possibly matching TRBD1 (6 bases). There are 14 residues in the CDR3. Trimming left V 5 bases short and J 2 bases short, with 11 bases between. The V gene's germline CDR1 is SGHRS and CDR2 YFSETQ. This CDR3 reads CASRPGGAGNTIYF. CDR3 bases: TGCGCCAGCAGACCCGGGGGCGCTGGAAACACCATATATTTT.

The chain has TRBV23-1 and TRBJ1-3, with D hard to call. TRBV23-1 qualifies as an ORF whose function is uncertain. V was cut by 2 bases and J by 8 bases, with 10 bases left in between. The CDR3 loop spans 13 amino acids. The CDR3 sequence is CASSQAQKDTIYF. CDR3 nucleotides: TGCGCCAGCAGTCAAGCCCAGAAGGACACCATATATTTT.

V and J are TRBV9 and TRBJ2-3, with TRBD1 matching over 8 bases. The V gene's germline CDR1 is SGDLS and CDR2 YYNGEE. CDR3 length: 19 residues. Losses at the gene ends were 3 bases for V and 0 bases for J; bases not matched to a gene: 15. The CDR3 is CASSGPGWAGGHSTDTQYF. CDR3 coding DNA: TGTGCCAGCAGCGGCCCCGGTTGGGCAGGGGGCCACAGCACAGATACGCAGTATTTT.

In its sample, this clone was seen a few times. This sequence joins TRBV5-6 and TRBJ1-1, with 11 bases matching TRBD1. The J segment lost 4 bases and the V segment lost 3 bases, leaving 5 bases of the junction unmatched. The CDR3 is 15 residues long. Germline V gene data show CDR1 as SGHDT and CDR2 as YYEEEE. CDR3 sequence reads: CASSYGTGGSTEAFF. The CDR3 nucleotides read TGTGCCAGCAGCTATGGGACAGGGGGGAGCACTGAAGCTTTCTTT.

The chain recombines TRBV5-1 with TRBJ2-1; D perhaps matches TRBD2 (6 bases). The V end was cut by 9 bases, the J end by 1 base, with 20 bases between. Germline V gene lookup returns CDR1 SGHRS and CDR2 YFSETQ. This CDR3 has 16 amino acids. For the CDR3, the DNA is TGCGCCACCCGAGGCACCGGGACTCCGTCCTACAATGAGCAGTTCTTC. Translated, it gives CATRGTGTPSYNEQFF.

DNA of the CDR3: TGTGCCAGCAGCCCGAGGGACAGTAAACGCGAGCAGTACTTC. This encodes CASSPRDSKREQYF. The chain combines TRBV5-4 with TRBJ2-7; TRBD1 matches at 7 bases. Looked up from germline, CDR1 is SGHNT and CDR2 is YYREEE (reference sequence). Unmatched junction bases numbered 10, after V lost 4 bases and J lost 6 bases. The CDR3 is 14 amino acids.